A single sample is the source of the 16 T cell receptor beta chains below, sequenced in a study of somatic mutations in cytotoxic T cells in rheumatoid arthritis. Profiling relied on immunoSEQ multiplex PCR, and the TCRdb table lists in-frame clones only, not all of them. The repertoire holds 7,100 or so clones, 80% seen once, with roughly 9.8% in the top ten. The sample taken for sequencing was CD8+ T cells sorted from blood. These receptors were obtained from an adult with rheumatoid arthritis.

CDR3: CASSFSGGPTDTQYF. Written as DNA, the CDR3 is TGTGCCAGCAGCTTTAGCGGGGGGCCCACAGATACGCAGTATTTT. This chain links TRBV5-6 with TRBJ2-3; 10 positions agree with TRBD2. The CDR3 sequence is 15 residues long. CDR1 is SGHDT and CDR2 is YYEEEE in the germline V gene. J was trimmed by 2 bases and V by 2 bases; bases with no gene match: 2. Based on the CDR3 plus reference TRBV5-6 and TRBJ2-3, the full variable domain is DAGVTQSPTHLIKTRGQQVTLRCSPKSGHDTVSWYQQALGQGPQFIFQYYEEEERQRGNFPDRFSGHQFPNYSSELNVNALLLGDSALYLCASSFSGGPTDTQYFGPGTRLTVL.

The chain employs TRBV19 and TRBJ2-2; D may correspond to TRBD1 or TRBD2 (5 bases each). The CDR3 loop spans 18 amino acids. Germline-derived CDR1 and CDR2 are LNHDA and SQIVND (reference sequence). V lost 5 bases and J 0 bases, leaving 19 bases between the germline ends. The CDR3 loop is CASSHPREPGANTGELFF. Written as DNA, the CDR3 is TGTGCCAGTAGTCACCCCAGGGAGCCCGGCGCGAACACCGGGGAGCTGTTTTTT.

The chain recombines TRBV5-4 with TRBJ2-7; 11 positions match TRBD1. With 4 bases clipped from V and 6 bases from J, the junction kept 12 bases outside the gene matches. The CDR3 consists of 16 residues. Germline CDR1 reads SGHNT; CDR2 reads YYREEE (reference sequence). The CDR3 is CASSARPGQGVGEQYV. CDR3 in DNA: TGTGCCAGCAGCGCAAGGCCGGGACAGGGGGTGGGCGAGCAGTACGTC.

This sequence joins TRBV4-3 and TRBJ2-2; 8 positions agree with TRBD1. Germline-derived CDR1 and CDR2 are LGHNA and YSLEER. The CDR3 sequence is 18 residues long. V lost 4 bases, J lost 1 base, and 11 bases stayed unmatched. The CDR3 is CASSRYARGQVNTGELFF. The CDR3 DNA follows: TGCGCCAGCAGCCGGTACGCGCGGGGACAGGTGAACACCGGGGAGCTGTTTTTT.

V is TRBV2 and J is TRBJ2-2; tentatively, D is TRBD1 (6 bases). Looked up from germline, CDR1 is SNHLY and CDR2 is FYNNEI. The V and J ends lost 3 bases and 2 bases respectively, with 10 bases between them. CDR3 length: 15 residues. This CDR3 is CASSDLGANTGELFF. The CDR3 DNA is TGTGCCAGCAGTGATTTGGGGGCAAACACCGGGGAGCTGTTTTTT. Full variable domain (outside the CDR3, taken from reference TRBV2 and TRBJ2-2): EPEVTQTPSHQVTQMGQEVILRCVPISNHLYFYWYRQILGQKVEFLVSFYNNEISEKSEIFDDQFSVERPDGSNFTLKIRSTKLEDSAMYFCASSDLGANTGELFFGEGSRLTVL.

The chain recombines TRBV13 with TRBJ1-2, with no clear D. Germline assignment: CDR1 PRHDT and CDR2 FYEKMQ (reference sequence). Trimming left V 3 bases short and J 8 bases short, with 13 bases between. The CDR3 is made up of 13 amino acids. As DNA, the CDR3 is TGTGCCAGCAGCTTTAGCGGGTTGGAGGGCTACACCTTC. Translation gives CASSFSGLEGYTF.

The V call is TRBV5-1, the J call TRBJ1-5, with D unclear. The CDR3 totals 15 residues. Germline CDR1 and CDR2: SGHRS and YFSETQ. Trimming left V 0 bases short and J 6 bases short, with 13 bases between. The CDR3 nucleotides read TGCGCCAGCAGCTTGGTAGGAGAAACTGGTCAGCCCCAGCATTTT. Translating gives CASSLVGETGQPQHF.

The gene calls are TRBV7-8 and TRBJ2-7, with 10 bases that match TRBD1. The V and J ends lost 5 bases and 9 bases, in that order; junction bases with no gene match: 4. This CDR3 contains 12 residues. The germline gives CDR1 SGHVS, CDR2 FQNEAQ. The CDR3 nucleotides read TGTGCCAGCAGCCCAGGGACAGGGGTGCAGTACGTC. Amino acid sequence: CASSPGTGVQYV.

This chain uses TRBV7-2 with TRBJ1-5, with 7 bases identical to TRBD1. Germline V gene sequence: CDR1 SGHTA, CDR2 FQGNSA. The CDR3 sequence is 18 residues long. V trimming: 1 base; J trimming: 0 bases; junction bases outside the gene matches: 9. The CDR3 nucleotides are TGTGCCAGCAGCTTAGATGGCAGGGGGTTCTATAGCAATCAGCCCCAGCATTTT. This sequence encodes CASSLDGRGFYSNQPQHF.

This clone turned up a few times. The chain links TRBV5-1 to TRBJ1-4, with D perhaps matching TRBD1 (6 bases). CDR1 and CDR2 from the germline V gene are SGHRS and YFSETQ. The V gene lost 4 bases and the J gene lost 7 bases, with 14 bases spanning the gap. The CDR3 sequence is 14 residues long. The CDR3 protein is CASSSQSQGEKLFF. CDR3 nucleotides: TGCGCCAGCAGCAGTCAATCACAGGGTGAAAAACTGTTTTTT.

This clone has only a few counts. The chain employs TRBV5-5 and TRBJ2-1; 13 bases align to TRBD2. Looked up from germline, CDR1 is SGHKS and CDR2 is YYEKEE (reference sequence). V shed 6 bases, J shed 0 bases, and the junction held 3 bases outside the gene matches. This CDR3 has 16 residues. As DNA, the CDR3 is TGTGCCAGCACCAGGACTAGCGGGAGCTCCTACAATGAGCAGTTCTTC. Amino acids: CASTRTSGSSYNEQFF.

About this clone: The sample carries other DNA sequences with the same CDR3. The chain's CDR3 is CSGFVDTIYF. The CDR3 DNA reads as TGCAGCGGGTTTGTAGACACCATATATTTT. The rearrangement uses TRBV29-1 and TRBJ1-3; D uncertain. The length of the CDR3 is 10 residues. CDR1 SQVTM and CDR2 ANQGSEA come from the germline V gene. V was shortened by 7 bases and J by 8 bases, with 9 bases between the two germline ends.

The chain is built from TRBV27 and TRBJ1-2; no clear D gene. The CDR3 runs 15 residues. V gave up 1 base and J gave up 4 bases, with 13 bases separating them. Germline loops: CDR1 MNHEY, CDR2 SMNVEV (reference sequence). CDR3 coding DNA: TGTGCCAGCAGTTTATGGGAGGGCCACCCCTATGGCTACACCTTC. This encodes CASSLWEGHPYGYTF.

CDR3 in amino acids: CASSYPNRGQETQYF. CDR3 bases: TGTGCCAGCAGTTACCCGAACAGGGGGCAAGAGACCCAGTACTTC. The rearrangement uses TRBV28 and TRBJ2-5; 8 nucleotides match TRBD1. The V gene's germline CDR1 is MDHEN and CDR2 SYDVKM. The CDR3 runs to 15 residues. Trimming removed 4 bases from V and 2 bases from J; junction bases left unmatched: 6.

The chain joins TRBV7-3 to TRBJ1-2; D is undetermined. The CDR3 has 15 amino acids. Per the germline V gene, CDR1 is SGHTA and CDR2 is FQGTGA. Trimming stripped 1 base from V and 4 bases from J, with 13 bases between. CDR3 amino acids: CASSLKAPVVYGYTF. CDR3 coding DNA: TGTGCCAGCAGCTTAAAGGCTCCGGTCGTCTATGGCTACACCTTC.

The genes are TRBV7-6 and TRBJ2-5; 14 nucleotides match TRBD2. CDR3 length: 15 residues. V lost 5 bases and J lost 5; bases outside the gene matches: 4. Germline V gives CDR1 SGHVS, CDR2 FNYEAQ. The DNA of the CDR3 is TGTGCCAGCAGCCCCGGGACTAGCGGGGGCGAGACCCAGTACTTC. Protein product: CASSPGTSGGETQYF. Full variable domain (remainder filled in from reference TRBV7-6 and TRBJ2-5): GAGVSQSPRYKVTKRGQDVALRCDPISGHVSLYWYRQALGQGPEFLTYFNYEAQQDKSGLPNDRFSAERPEGSISTLTIQRTEQRDSAMYRCASSPGTSGGETQYFGPGTRLLVL.